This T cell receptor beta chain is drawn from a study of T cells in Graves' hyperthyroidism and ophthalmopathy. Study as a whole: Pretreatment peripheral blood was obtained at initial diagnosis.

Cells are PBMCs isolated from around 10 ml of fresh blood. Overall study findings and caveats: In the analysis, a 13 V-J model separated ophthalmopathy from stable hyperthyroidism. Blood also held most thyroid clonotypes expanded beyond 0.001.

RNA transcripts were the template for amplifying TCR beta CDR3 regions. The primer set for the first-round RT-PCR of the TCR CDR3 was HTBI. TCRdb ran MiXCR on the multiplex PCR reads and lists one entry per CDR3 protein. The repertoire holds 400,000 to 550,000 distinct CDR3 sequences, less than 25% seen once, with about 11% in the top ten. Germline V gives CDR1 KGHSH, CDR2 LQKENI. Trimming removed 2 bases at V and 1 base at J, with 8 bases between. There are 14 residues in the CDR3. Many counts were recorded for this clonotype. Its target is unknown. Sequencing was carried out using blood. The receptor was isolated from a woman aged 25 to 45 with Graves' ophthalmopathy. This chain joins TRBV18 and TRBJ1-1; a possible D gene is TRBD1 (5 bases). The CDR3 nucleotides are TGTGCCAGCTCACCATCGACAGAGAACACTGAAGCTTTCTTT. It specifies CASSPSTENTEAFF.